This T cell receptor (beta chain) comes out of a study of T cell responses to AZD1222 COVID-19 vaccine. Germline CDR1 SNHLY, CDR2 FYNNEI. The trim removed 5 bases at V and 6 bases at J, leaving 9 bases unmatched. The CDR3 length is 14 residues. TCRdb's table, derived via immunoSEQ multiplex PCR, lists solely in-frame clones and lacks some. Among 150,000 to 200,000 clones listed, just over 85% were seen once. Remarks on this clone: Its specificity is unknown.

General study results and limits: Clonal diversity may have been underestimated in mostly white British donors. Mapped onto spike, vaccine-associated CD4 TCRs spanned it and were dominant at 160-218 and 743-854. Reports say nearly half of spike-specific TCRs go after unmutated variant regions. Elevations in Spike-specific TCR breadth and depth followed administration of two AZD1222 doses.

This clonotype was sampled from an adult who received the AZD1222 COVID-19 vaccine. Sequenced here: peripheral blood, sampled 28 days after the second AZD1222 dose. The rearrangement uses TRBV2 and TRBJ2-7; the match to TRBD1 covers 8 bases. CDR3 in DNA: TGTGCCAGCAGTAATGACAGGGGATCTACCGAGCAGTACTTC. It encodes CASSNDRGSTEQYF.